This TCR beta chain was identified in a study of blood T cell repertoires in COVID-19. Across the study: COVID-19 samples collected from the United States, Italy and Spain covered acute and convalescent phases. Sources were T cells, B-cell-depleted T cells, or PBMCs; the material itself was cDNA or gDNA.

The germline CDR1 and CDR2 sequences are LGHNT and FRNRAP. V shed 3 bases and J shed 2 bases, with 5 bases lying between them. The CDR3 spans 13 residues. Original handling: Amplified reference gene primers provided the basis for estimating nucleated cell counts. Here immunoSEQ multiplex PCR was the method, and the copy in TCRdb shows in-frame clones only, minus some. V, J and clone size are those of that table, while D and trimming were read from the DNA. The sample has some 97,000 clones; 90% are singletons. This clone was observed once. Sequencing was performed on peripheral blood. The rearrangement links TRBV12-5 to TRBJ1-3, with D uncertain. The sequence was collected from a man between 60 and 75 years old with acute or convalescent COVID-19. The CDR3 is CASGLSPGNTIYF. The CDR3 DNA is TGTGCTAGTGGTTTAAGCCCTGGAAACACCATATATTTT. The full variable domain, with the rest looked up from reference TRBV12-5 and TRBJ1-3, is DARVTQTPRHKVTEMGQEVTMRCQPILGHNTVFWYRQTMMQGLELLAYFRNRAPLDDSGMPKDRFSAEMPDATLATLKIQPSEPRDSAVYFCASGLSPGNTIYFGEGSWLTVV.